A selection of T cell receptor beta chains follows, all from one sample in a study of cytomegalovirus exposure and HLA in healthy donors. Some clones are missing from TCRdb's copy, which holds only in-frame ones; the method was immunoSEQ multiplex PCR. The sample holds about 150,000 clones, about 86% seen once. The source material was PBMCs. Receptors were obtained from a human donor in good health. Both conserved end residues are part of each CDR3. The D gene is left open where the match is weak. Clone size is shown for a subset of rows, as once, few, many or a class of expanded clone.

DNA: TGTGCCAGCGGTACGGGACTAGCGGGGGGGGGCTCCTACAATGAGCAGTTCTTC
CDR3: CASGTGLAGGGSYNEQFF
J: TRBJ2-1
length: 18
size: .
V: TRBV6-8
D: TRBD2

DNA: TGTGCCAGCAGCTTAGGTGGGACAGTGAACACTGAAGCTTTCTTT
CDR3: CASSLGGTVNTEAFF
J: TRBJ1-1
length: 15
size: .
V: TRBV7-2
D: TRBD1

DNA: TGCAGTGCTAGTAGCTGGGACGAGCAGTACTTC
CDR3: CSASSWDEQYF
J: TRBJ2-7
length: 11
size: .
V: TRBV20-1
D: .

DNA: TGCAGCGTTGTTAGGTCCGGACTAGCGGAATCCGAGCAGTACTTC
CDR3: CSVVRSGLAESEQYF
J: TRBJ2-7
length: 15
size: .
V: TRBV29-1
D: TRBD2

DNA: TGTGCCAGCTCACCACCGTCATCCTACGAGCAGTACTTC
CDR3: CASSPPSSYEQYF
J: TRBJ2-7
length: 13
size: once
V: TRBV18
D: .

DNA: TGTGCCAGTACCCTAGCGGGGGGGCAAGAGACCCAGTACTTC
CDR3: CASTLAGGQETQYF
J: TRBJ2-5
length: 14
size: .
V: TRBV19
D: TRBD2

DNA: TGTGCCAGCTCACCCGGGACAGGGCGGGAGACCCAGTACTTC
CDR3: CASSPGTGRETQYF
J: TRBJ2-5
length: 14
size: once
V: TRBV18
D: TRBD1

DNA: TGTGCCAGCAGTTCCGACAGCGCTGGTCGTGGCTACACCTTC
CDR3: CASSSDSAGRGYTF
J: TRBJ1-2
length: 14
size: .
V: TRBV28
D: .

DNA: TGTGCCAGCAGTTTAAGTAGAAATTCACCCCTCCACTTT
CDR3: CASSLSRNSPLHF
J: TRBJ1-6
length: 13
size: few
V: TRBV27
D: .

DNA: TGTGCCAGCAAGAACCTACCAGAGGAGGGACGGAATTCACCCCTCCACTTT
CDR3: CASKNLPEEGRNSPLHF
J: TRBJ1-6
length: 17
size: .
V: TRBV7-2
D: .

DNA: TGTGCCAGCAGCCACAGGGGCATAATGAATGAGCAGTTCTTC
CDR3: CASSHRGIMNEQFF
J: TRBJ2-1
length: 14
size: few
V: TRBV14
D: .

DNA: TGTGCCAGCAGCTTAACGGGACAGAGCTCCTACAATGAGCAGTTCTTC
CDR3: CASSLTGQSSYNEQFF
J: TRBJ2-1
length: 16
size: .
V: TRBV7-3
D: TRBD1

DNA: TGTGCCAGCAGTTTCAAAGGGGCGACCTACTATGGCTACACCTTC
CDR3: CASSFKGATYYGYTF
J: TRBJ1-2
length: 15
size: .
V: TRBV28
D: .

DNA: TGTGCCAGCGGGGGACAGATAAACTACGAGCAGTACTTC
CDR3: CASGGQINYEQYF
J: TRBJ2-7
length: 13
size: .
V: TRBV2
D: TRBD1

DNA: TGTGCCAGCAGCCACTATCGCGTAGTGGATGAGCAGTTCTTC
CDR3: CASSHYRVVDEQFF
J: TRBJ2-1
length: 14
size: .
V: TRBV14
D: .

DNA: TGCGCCAGCAGCCTAAGCCGGGACAGGTATGGACGCTACGAGCAGTACTTC
CDR3: CASSLSRDRYGRYEQYF
J: TRBJ2-7
length: 17
size: .
V: TRBV4-1
D: TRBD1

DNA: TGTGCCAGCAGTGAGACAGTAGCTAACTATGGCTACACCTTC
CDR3: CASSETVANYGYTF
J: TRBJ1-2
length: 14
size: .
V: TRBV6-1
D: .

DNA: TGTGCCAGCAGTTACTCAGCCGGAGGACAGGGCGCTTTCTTT
CDR3: CASSYSAGGQGAFF
J: TRBJ1-1
length: 14
size: once
V: TRBV6-5
D: TRBD1

DNA: TGTGCCAGCAGCTTAGAGTTAGCATTCACCGGGGAGCTGTTTTTT
CDR3: CASSLELAFTGELFF
J: TRBJ2-2
length: 15
size: .
V: TRBV11-2
D: .

DNA: TGTGCCAGCAGCCAGGGGTTGGAGCCCCAGCATTTT
CDR3: CASSQGLEPQHF
J: TRBJ1-5
length: 12
size: .
V: TRBV6-1
D: .

DNA: TGTGCCACCAGCAGAGATTCAAGCGGGACAGATACGCAGTATTTT
CDR3: CATSRDSSGTDTQYF
J: TRBJ2-3
length: 15
size: once
V: TRBV15
D: .

DNA: TGTGCCAGCAGCCAGCCTAGCGGGAGGGCCAACTCCTACAATGAGCAGTTCTTC
CDR3: CASSQPSGRANSYNEQFF
J: TRBJ2-1
length: 18
size: .
V: TRBV4-2
D: TRBD2

DNA: TGCAGCGTAGCGAAGACAGGATCCTATGGCTACACCTTC
CDR3: CSVAKTGSYGYTF
J: TRBJ1-2
length: 13
size: .
V: TRBV29-1
D: .

DNA: TGTGCCAGCAGCTTAGGTCTAGCGGGTTACAATGAGCAGTTCTTC
CDR3: CASSLGLAGYNEQFF
J: TRBJ2-1
length: 15
size: .
V: TRBV7-2
D: TRBD2

DNA: TGTGCCAGCAGCTTTCGCCCTTTGACACCCGCAACTAATGAAAAACTGTTTTTT
CDR3: CASSFRPLTPATNEKLFF
J: TRBJ1-4
length: 18
size: .
V: TRBV11-2
D: .

DNA: TGTGCCAGCAGTGACAAGGCTAGCGGGGGGGAGCAGTACTTC
CDR3: CASSDKASGGEQYF
J: TRBJ2-7
length: 14
size: .
V: TRBV6-4
D: TRBD2

DNA: TGTGCCAGCAGTTTAGGTGGTAGAACGACCTACGAGCAGTACTTC
CDR3: CASSLGGRTTYEQYF
J: TRBJ2-7
length: 15
size: .
V: TRBV27
D: .

DNA: TGTGCCAGCCTAGCGGGAGGGGCCACAGATACGCAGTATTTT
CDR3: CASLAGGATDTQYF
J: TRBJ2-3
length: 14
size: once
V: TRBV28
D: TRBD2

DNA: TGTGCCAGCAGCGTATCCTCCAGGTCAGAATACTACGAGCAGTACTTC
CDR3: CASSVSSRSEYYEQYF
J: TRBJ2-7
length: 16
size: .
V: TRBV9
D: .

DNA: TGTGCCAGCAGCTTAGCCTCCGGGATCAGGCCCACTGAAGCTTTCTTT
CDR3: CASSLASGIRPTEAFF
J: TRBJ1-1
length: 16
size: .
V: TRBV7-9
D: .

DNA: TGTGCCAGCAGCACTAGAACTAGCGGCGGACCGGCGCAGTACTTC
CDR3: CASSTRTSGGPAQYF
J: TRBJ2-7
length: 15
size: few
V: TRBV7-9
D: TRBD2

DNA: TGTGCCAGCAGCCCTGACCAGCGGGGGACCAAGAACACCGGGGAGCTGTTTTTT
CDR3: CASSPDQRGTKNTGELFF
J: TRBJ2-2
length: 18
size: .
V: TRBV9
D: TRBD2

DNA: TGTGCCAGCGCTCGGGACAGAGGACTAAATCAGCCCCAGCATTTT
CDR3: CASARDRGLNQPQHF
J: TRBJ1-5
length: 15
size: .
V: TRBV6-5
D: TRBD1

DNA: TGTGCCAGCTCAGTTGATACAGGGGCCGGGGCCAACGTCCTGACTTTC
CDR3: CASSVDTGAGANVLTF
J: TRBJ2-6
length: 16
size: .
V: TRBV18
D: TRBD1

DNA: TGCAGCGTTGTCGGAGCCGGGGAGCTGTTTTTT
CDR3: CSVVGAGELFF
J: TRBJ2-2
length: 11
size: .
V: TRBV29-1
D: .

DNA: TGTGCCTGGAGTACACGCCGGGACAGCTATGGCTACACCTTC
CDR3: CAWSTRRDSYGYTF
J: TRBJ1-2
length: 14
size: few
V: TRBV30
D: TRBD1

DNA: TGTGCCAGTAGTATAGCGGGCCACAGCGGGAGTAGGGGCAATCAGCCCCAGCATTTT
CDR3: CASSIAGHSGSRGNQPQHF
J: TRBJ1-5
length: 19
size: .
V: TRBV19
D: .

DNA: TGCAGCGTTGGGTTGCGGGCCAAAAACATTCAGTACTTC
CDR3: CSVGLRAKNIQYF
J: TRBJ2-4
length: 13
size: .
V: TRBV29-1
D: .

DNA: TGTGCCAGCAGCTTAGATAAGGGGGCTTGGGGCTACACCTTC
CDR3: CASSLDKGAWGYTF
J: TRBJ1-2
length: 14
size: .
V: TRBV11-2
D: TRBD1

DNA: TGTGCCAGCAGCCCGGGAGTGTCCTACGAGCAGTACTTC
CDR3: CASSPGVSYEQYF
J: TRBJ2-7
length: 13
size: .
V: TRBV6-1
D: .

DNA: TGTGCCGGACACCTAGAGGTAGCTTTCTTT
CDR3: CAGHLEVAFF
J: TRBJ1-1
length: 10
size: .
V: TRBV6-6
D: .

DNA: TGTGCCAGCAGTTCTGCTGCGAGCTCCTACAATGAGCAGTTCTTC
CDR3: CASSSAASSYNEQFF
J: TRBJ2-1
length: 15
size: .
V: TRBV27
D: .

DNA: TGTGCCACCCGAGGGACAGTAAGCTCCTACGAGCAGTACTTC
CDR3: CATRGTVSSYEQYF
J: TRBJ2-7
length: 14
size: .
V: TRBV5-4
D: TRBD1

DNA: TGTGCCTGGAGTGTAATTTACGGACAGGGGGGGCTTAATGAGCAGTTCTTC
CDR3: CAWSVIYGQGGLNEQFF
J: TRBJ2-1
length: 17
size: .
V: TRBV30
D: TRBD1

DNA: TGCGCCAGCAGCCGAAACAGGGATCAGCCCCAGCATTTT
CDR3: CASSRNRDQPQHF
J: TRBJ1-5
length: 13
size: few
V: TRBV4-1
D: .

DNA: TGTGCCAGCAGCTTGGGGGCGGGAGGGATCACAGATACGCAGTATTTT
CDR3: CASSLGAGGITDTQYF
J: TRBJ2-3
length: 16
size: .
V: TRBV5-4
D: TRBD2

DNA: TGTGCCAGCAAACCGGGACAGGAGAACACTGAAGCTTTCTTT
CDR3: CASKPGQENTEAFF
J: TRBJ1-1
length: 14
size: .
V: TRBV7-3
D: TRBD1

DNA: TGTGCCAGCAGTACCAGAAATTTCCAAGAGACCCAGTACTTC
CDR3: CASSTRNFQETQYF
J: TRBJ2-5
length: 14
size: .
V: TRBV6-5
D: .

DNA: TGTGCCAGTAGTACCAGGGGCAGGGGGGAGAATGAGCAGTTCTTC
CDR3: CASSTRGRGENEQFF
J: TRBJ2-1
length: 15
size: .
V: TRBV19
D: .

DNA: TGCAGCGTTGAGCGGGAGATCCGGAATGAGCAGTTCTTC
CDR3: CSVEREIRNEQFF
J: TRBJ2-1
length: 13
size: .
V: TRBV29-1
D: TRBD2

DNA: TGTGCCAGCAGCGTAGCGGGACAGGGGAACACCGGGGAGCTGTTTTTT
CDR3: CASSVAGQGNTGELFF
J: TRBJ2-2
length: 16
size: .
V: TRBV9
D: TRBD1

DNA: TGTGCCAGCTCACCAAGTATAGACAGCCCCGTATATTTT
CDR3: CASSPSIDSPVYF
J: TRBJ2-3
length: 13
size: .
V: TRBV18
D: .

DNA: TGTGCCAGCACCAGAAGAAGAGGACAGGGAAACACTGAAGCTTTCTTT
CDR3: CASTRRRGQGNTEAFF
J: TRBJ1-1
length: 16
size: .
V: TRBV28
D: TRBD1